This T cell receptor (beta chain) was found in a study of neoadjuvant anti-PD-1 for oral cavity cancer. Study details: Most patients had three to four biweekly doses of 3 mg/kg nivolumab before resection.

Sequencing was performed with immunoSEQ multiplex PCR; in TCRdb, only in-frame clones are kept and a portion is missing. Of 20,000 to 25,000 clones listed, 20% to 30% are singletons. Regarding time point: after neoadjuvant nivolumab, at surgical resection. As for this clone: A read error is possible here, since a much larger clone lies one base away.

The specimen comprised tumor tissue, sampled after nivolumab (anti-PD-1) treatment. The TCR comes from a person aged 40 to 85 with oral cavity squamous cell carcinoma.

The chain's CDR3 is CASSPGQDYGYTF. Here the CDR3 DNA reads TGTGCCAGCAGCCCGGGACAGGACTATGGCTACACCTTC. This chain uses TRBV7-2 with TRBJ1-2, with TRBD1 identical over 8 bases. Germline V lookup: CDR1 SGHTA, CDR2 FQGNSA. The CDR3 consists of 13 residues. Unmatched junction bases numbered 2, after V lost 5 bases and J lost 3 bases. Full variable domain (remainder filled in from reference TRBV7-2 and TRBJ1-2): GAGVSQSPSNKVTEKGKDVELRCDPISGHTALYWYRQSLGQGLEFLIYFQGNSAPDKSGLPSDRFSAERTGGSVSTLTIQRTQQEDSAVYLCASSPGQDYGYTFGSGTRLTVV.